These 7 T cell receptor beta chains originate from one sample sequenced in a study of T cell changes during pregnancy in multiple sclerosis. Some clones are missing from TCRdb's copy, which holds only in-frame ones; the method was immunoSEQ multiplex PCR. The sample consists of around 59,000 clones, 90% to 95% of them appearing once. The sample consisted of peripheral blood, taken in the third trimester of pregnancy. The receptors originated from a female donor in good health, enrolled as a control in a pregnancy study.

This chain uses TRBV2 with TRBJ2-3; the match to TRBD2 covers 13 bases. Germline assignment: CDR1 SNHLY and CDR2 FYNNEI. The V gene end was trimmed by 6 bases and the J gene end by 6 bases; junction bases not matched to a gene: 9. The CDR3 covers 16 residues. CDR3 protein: CASRATSGRGADTQYF. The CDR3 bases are TGTGCCAGCAGGGCTACTAGCGGGAGGGGGGCCGATACGCAGTATTTT.

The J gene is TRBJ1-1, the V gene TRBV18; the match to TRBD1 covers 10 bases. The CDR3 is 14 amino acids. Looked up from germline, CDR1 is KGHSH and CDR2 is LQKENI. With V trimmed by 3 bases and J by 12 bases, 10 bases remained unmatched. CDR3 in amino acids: CASSPPPGQGFSFF. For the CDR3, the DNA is TGTGCCAGCTCACCCCCCCCGGGACAGGGGTTTTCTTTCTTT. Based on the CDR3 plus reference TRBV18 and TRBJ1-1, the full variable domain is NAGVMQNPRHLVRRRGQEARLRCSPMKGHSHVYWYRQLPEEGLKFMVYLQKENIIDESGMPKERFSAEFPKEGPSILRIQQVVRGDSAAYFCASSPPPGQGFSFFGQGTRLTVV.

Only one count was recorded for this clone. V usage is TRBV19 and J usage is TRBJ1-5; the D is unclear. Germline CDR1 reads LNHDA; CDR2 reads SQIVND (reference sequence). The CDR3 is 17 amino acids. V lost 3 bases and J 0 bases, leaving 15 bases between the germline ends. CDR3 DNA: TGTGCCAGTAGTATCCGATCAACTCTCTATAGCAATCAGCCCCAGCATTTT. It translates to CASSIRSTLYSNQPQHF.

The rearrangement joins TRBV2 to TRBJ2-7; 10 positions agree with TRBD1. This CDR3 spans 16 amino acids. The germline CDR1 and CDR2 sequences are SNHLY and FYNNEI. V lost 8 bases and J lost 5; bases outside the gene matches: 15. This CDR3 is CASQEPLRTGGDEQYF. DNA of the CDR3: TGTGCCAGCCAAGAACCCTTGCGGACAGGGGGGGACGAGCAGTACTTC.

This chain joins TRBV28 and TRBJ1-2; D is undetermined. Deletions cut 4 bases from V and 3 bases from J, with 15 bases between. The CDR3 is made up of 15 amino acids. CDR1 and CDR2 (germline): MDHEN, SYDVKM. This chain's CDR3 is CASSSPSEDYYGYTF. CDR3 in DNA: TGTGCCAGCAGTTCCCCCTCGGAAGACTACTATGGCTACACCTTC.

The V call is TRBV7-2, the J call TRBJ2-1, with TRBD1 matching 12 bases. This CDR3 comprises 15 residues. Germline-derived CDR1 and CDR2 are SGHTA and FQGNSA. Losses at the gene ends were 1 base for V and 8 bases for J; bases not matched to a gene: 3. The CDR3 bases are TGTGCCAGCAGCTTAGACGGGACAGGGGGCTATGAGCAGTTCTTC. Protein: CASSLDGTGGYEQFF.

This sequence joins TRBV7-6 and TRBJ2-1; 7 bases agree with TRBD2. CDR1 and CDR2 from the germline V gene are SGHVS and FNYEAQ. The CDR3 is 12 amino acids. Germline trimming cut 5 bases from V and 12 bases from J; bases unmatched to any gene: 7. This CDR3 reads CASSPEGGGQFF. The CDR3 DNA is TGTGCCAGCAGCCCCGAGGGCGGGGGGCAGTTCTTC.